The present T cell receptor beta chain was sequenced within a study of post-analysis software for immune sequencing data. Study-level results: A significant reduction in normalized Chao1 diversity was observed in multiple sclerosis patients versus controls. Controls showed lower frequencies than patients for five or six TRBV segments, and TRBV5-6, TRBV5-1 and TRBV20-1 were among these.

cDNA libraries for TCR beta contained unique molecular identifiers. It was from roughly 1 to 10 million T cells that some 460,000 cDNA molecules came. TCRdb reprocessed the PCR reads via MiXCR and lists one record per CDR3 protein. Of 650,000 to 900,000 distinct CDR3 sequences in the sample, about 45% were seen once. Only one count was recorded for this clonotype. What it binds is not known. The germline V and J ends were trimmed by 5 bases and 0 bases, with 17 bases remaining between them. Germline-derived CDR1 and CDR2 are SQVTM and ANQGSEA. This CDR3 region has 16 residues. This clonotype was obtained from a girl between 5 and 17 years old with multiple sclerosis. The V and J genes are TRBV29-1 and TRBJ1-5, with a weak D call TRBD1 (6 bases). The sample consisted of blood. The chain's CDR3 is CSVSESGAASNQPQHF. The CDR3 DNA reads as TGCAGCGTTTCAGAGTCGGGGGCCGCTAGCAATCAGCCCCAGCATTTT.